The rows below give T cell receptor beta chains drawn from one sample of a study of blood T cell repertoires in COVID-19. The data were produced by immunoSEQ multiplex PCR, yet TCRdb's version contains in-frame clones alone and is incomplete. The sample has 120,000 to 150,000 clones; roughly 82% are singletons. The specimen was peripheral blood. Receptors were obtained from a human donor with acute or convalescent COVID-19. The donor label of this sample is uncertain. CDR3s include the opening cysteine and the closing phenylalanine or tryptophan. A D gene is named only where the DNA matches it firmly. Clone size is stated in some rows and not others, as once, few, many or a class when expanded.

V	size	D	J	CDR3	DNA
TRBV27	.	.	TRBJ1-3	CASSLYGGNTIYF	TGTGCCAGCAGTTTATACGGTGGAAACACCATATATTTT
TRBV6-2/TRBV6-3	once	TRBD2	TRBJ2-5	CASSPRRLGRVQETQYF	TGTGCCAGCAGCCCCCGAAGATTAGGGAGGGTTCAAGAGACCCAGTACTTC
TRBV10-3	.	.	TRBJ1-1	CAIRAWGGQMNTEAFF	TGTGCCATCAGGGCATGGGGGGGGCAGATGAACACTGAAGCTTTCTTT
TRBV30	.	.	TRBJ2-5	CAWSVGGRTQYF	TGTGCCTGGAGTGTCGGAGGACGGACCCAGTACTTC
TRBV18	once	TRBD1	TRBJ1-5	CASSLRDRGGGQPQHF	TGTGCCAGCTCACTTAGAGACAGGGGTGGCGGGCAGCCCCAGCATTTT
TRBV30	few	TRBD1	TRBJ2-5	CACTRQGEETQYF	TGTGCCTGTACTAGGCAGGGGGAGGAGACCCAGTACTTC
TRBV7-3	.	.	TRBJ1-5	CASSLGANQPQHF	TGTGCCAGCAGCTTAGGGGCTAATCAGCCCCAGCATTTT
TRBV27	.	.	TRBJ1-2	CASSLRGSGYTF	TGTGCCAGCAGTTTACGCGGGTCTGGCTACACCTTC
TRBV3-1/TRBV3-2	.	TRBD2	TRBJ2-5	CASSQERVVAGKETQYF	TGTGCCAGCAGCCAAGAGAGGGTGGTAGCGGGGAAAGAGACCCAGTACTTC
TRBV5-1	.	.	TRBJ1-6	CASSALGRGNSPLHF	TGCGCCAGCAGCGCTCTGGGGCGCGGTAATTCACCCCTCCACTTT
TRBV11-3	.	.	TRBJ1-1	CASSLGGQEEAFF	TGTGCCAGCAGCTTAGGGGGGCAGGAAGAAGCTTTCTTT
TRBV9	.	.	TRBJ1-3	CASSPRGAFENTIYF	TGTGCCAGCAGCCCTCGTGGGGCGTTTGAAAACACCATATATTTT
TRBV28	.	TRBD1	TRBJ2-3	CATQARGFTDTQYF	TGTGCCACCCAAGCCAGGGGGTTCACAGATACGCAGTATTTT
TRBV2	few	.	TRBJ1-2	CASSDPGDIQGYTF	TGTGCCAGCAGTGACCCAGGGGACATCCAAGGCTACACCTTC
TRBV5-8	.	TRBD1	TRBJ1-2	CASSLGDRGSYGYTF	TGTGCCAGCAGCTTGGGGGACAGGGGGAGCTATGGCTACACCTTC
TRBV5-1	.	TRBD1	TRBJ1-1	CASSLGTFGTVNTEAFF	TGCGCCAGCAGCTTAGGAACATTCGGGACAGTGAACACTGAAGCTTTCTTT
TRBV6-5	few	.	TRBJ1-2	CASSSRSGGLYGYTF	TGTGCCAGCAGTTCCCGAAGTGGAGGGCTCTATGGCTACACCTTC
TRBV7-2	.	.	TRBJ1-5	CASSLLSQPQHF	TGTGCCAGCAGCTTACTAAGTCAGCCCCAGCATTTT
TRBV5-4	.	.	TRBJ2-1	CASSLGGGGSYNEQFF	TGTGCCAGCAGCTTAGGAGGGGGGGGCTCCTACAATGAGCAGTTCTTC
TRBV12-5	.	.	TRBJ1-3	CASGTEWQLTGKNTIYF	TGTGCTAGTGGCACCGAATGGCAGCTAACAGGGAAAAACACCATATATTTT
TRBV4-1	.	.	TRBJ1-1	CASSPRDRMNTEAFF	TGCGCCAGCAGCCCTCGAGACAGGATGAACACTGAAGCTTTCTTT
TRBV2	.	TRBD1	TRBJ1-1	CASSRQQTGGDFFSYTEAFF	TGTGCCAGCAGTAGACAGCAGACAGGGGGCGATTTCTTTTCTTATACTGAAGCTTTCTTT
TRBV5-1	.	TRBD2	TRBJ2-5	CASSLAGGHGETQYF	TGCGCCAGCAGCTTGGCGGGGGGGCACGGAGAGACCCAGTACTTC
TRBV4-1	.	.	TRBJ1-1	CASKTGKGGRNTEAFF	TGCGCCAGCAAAACTGGGAAAGGTGGGAGGAACACTGAAGCTTTCTTT
TRBV11-2	.	.	TRBJ1-1	CASSSIGAPNTEAFF	TGTGCCAGCAGCTCCATTGGGGCACCGAACACTGAAGCTTTCTTT
TRBV6-7	.	.	TRBJ2-7	CASSYKSSDVGINEQYF	TGTGCCAGCAGTTACAAGAGCTCGGACGTCGGGATCAACGAGCAGTACTTC
TRBV14	.	.	TRBJ1-6	CASSVQNNRNSPLHF	TGTGCCAGCAGCGTTCAAAATAACAGGAATTCACCCCTCCACTTT
TRBV5-1	.	.	TRBJ1-2	CASSPNAGDYGYTF	TGCGCCAGCAGCCCGAATGCAGGGGACTATGGCTACACCTTC
TRBV11-2	.	TRBD1	TRBJ2-7	CASSFGLGQGYKQYF	TGTGCCAGCAGCTTTGGTCTGGGACAGGGATACAAGCAGTACTTC
TRBV7-8	.	TRBD2	TRBJ2-7	CASSLGLERGGEQYF	TGTGCCAGCAGCCTCGGACTAGAGAGAGGTGGCGAGCAGTACTTC
TRBV10-3	.	.	TRBJ1-1	CAISPLMNTEAFF	TGTGCCATCAGTCCCCTAATGAACACTGAAGCTTTCTTT
TRBV11-2	.	TRBD1	TRBJ2-1	CASRSGTGVFNEQFF	TGTGCCAGCAGGTCCGGGACAGGCGTTTTTAATGAGCAGTTCTTC
TRBV2	few	.	TRBJ1-4	CASSYREEKLFF	TGTGCCAGCAGCTACAGGGAAGAAAAACTGTTTTTT
TRBV6-4	.	.	TRBJ1-5	CASSANGGVDQPQHF	TGTGCCAGCAGTGCCAATGGGGGGGTAGACCAGCCCCAGCATTTT
TRBV10-3	.	TRBD1	TRBJ2-7	CAIRRTGNGDYEQYF	TGTGCCATCAGACGGACAGGGAATGGGGATTACGAGCAGTACTTC
TRBV6-5	.	TRBD1	TRBJ1-4	CASAEYTGGSEKLFF	TGTGCCAGCGCTGAATACACAGGGGGTAGTGAAAAACTGTTTTTT
TRBV6-4	.	.	TRBJ2-5	CASSVEAPRETQYF	TGTGCCAGCAGTGTCGAGGCCCCGAGGGAGACCCAGTACTTC